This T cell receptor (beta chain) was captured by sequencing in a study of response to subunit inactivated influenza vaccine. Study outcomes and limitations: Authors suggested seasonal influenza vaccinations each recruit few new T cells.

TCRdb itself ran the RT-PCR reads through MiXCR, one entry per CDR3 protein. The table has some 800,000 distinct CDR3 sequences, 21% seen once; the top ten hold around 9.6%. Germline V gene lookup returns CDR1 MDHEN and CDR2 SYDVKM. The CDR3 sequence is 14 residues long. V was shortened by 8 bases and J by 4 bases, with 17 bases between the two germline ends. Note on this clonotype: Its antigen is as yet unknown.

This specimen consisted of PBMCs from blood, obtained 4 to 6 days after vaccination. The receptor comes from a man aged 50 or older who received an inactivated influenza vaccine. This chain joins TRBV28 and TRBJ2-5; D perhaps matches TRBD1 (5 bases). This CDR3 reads CASGIPGAIETQYF. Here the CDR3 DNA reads TGTGCCAGCGGTATCCCTGGGGCTATAGAGACCCAGTACTTC.